This T cell receptor (beta chain) was identified during a study of blood T cell repertoires in COVID-19. Study in general: Collection of acute and convalescent COVID-19 samples took place in the United States, Italy and Spain. From T cells, B-cell-depleted T cells, or PBMCs came the material, which was cDNA or gDNA.

The CDR3 loop spans 14 amino acids. Per germline, CDR1 SGHTA and CDR2 FQGNSA. V was trimmed by 4 bases and J by 0 bases, leaving 10 bases between them. Original data processing: Estimated nucleated cell counts came from reference gene primer amplification. Measured with immunoSEQ multiplex PCR; TCRdb has only the in-frame clones, and not every one. From that table come the V and J calls and clone size; the DNA was used to work out D and trimming. The data contain about 110,000 clones, roughly four fifths of them singletons. Sequencing was performed on peripheral blood. The V and J genes are TRBV7-2 and TRBJ2-7, with D possibly matching TRBD2 (6 bases). The clonotype comes from a woman aged 65 to 85 with acute or convalescent COVID-19. The DNA of the CDR3 is TGTGCCAGCAGCTGGGGACTGGGCTCCTACGAGCAGTACTTC. As protein: CASSWGLGSYEQYF.